The present entry profiles one TCR beta chain with its context. Its antigen is unidentified. This sample stems from a study of PD-L1 blockade in urothelial cancer. Study details: There were a median of approximately 130,000 T cells in blood samples. Study-level points and caveats: Clonality of blood TCR below the median before treatment predicted better survival.

Clones were sequenced by immunoSEQ multiplex PCR, and TCRdb holds only the in-frame ones, with some missing. The sample has over 70,000 clones; roughly 85% are singletons. Looked up from germline, CDR1 is SGHNT and CDR2 is YENEEA. CDR3 size: 14 residues. V was shortened by 3 bases and J by 6 bases, with 12 bases between the two germline ends. The time point is: peripheral blood 6 weeks after treatment start. Patient sample counts ranged from 1 to 8, pretreatment and on-treatment. The sequenced sample was PBMCs, obtained around atezolizumab (anti-PD-L1) treatment. This receptor was obtained from a man aged 70-80 years with urothelial cancer. This chain uses TRBV11-3 with TRBJ2-1; a weak D match, TRBD2 (6 bases). The chain's CDR3 is CASSFSGASNEQFF. The CDR3 region has the DNA TGTGCCAGCAGCTTTAGCGGAGCGTCCAATGAGCAGTTCTTC.